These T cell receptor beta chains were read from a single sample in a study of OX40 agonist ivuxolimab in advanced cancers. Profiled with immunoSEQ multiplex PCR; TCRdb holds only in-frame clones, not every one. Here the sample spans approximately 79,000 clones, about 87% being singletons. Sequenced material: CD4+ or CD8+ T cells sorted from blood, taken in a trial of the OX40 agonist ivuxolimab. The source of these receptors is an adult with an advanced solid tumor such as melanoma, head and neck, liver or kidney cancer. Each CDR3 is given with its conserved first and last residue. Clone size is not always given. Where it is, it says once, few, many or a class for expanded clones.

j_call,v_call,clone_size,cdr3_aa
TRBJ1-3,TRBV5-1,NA,CASSLDTSGNTIYF
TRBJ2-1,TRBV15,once,CATSSPDRGNEQFF
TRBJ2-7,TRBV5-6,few,CASSSPTITYEQYF
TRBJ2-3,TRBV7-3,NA,CASSLSLGEADTQYF
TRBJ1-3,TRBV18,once,CATATGDGNTIYF
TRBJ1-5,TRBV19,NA,CASSIDEEIQPQHF
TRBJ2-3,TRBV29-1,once,CSAPRTSGGHTDTQYF
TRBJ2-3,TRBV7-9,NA,CASSPRDIADTQYF
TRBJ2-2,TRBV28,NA,CASSLQGTNTGELFF
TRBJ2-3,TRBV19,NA,CASSIGRGGSRPDTQYF
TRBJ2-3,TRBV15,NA,CATSRDRQSYLQDTQYF
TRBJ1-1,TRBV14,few,CASSHPQNPTAVGTEAFF
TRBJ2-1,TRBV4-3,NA,CASSQGVIARNEQFF
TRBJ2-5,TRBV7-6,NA,CASSFTGAQETQYF
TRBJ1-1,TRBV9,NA,CASSVGGTSYTEAFF
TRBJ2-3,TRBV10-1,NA,CASSELLSSTDTQYF
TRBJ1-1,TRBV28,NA,CASSLRLGEAFF
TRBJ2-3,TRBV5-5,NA,CASSEGSTDTQYF
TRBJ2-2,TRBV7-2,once,CASSLDMVELTGELFF
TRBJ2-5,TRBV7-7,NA,CASSASGTGAETQYF
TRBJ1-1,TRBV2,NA,CASRGTAYNTEAFF
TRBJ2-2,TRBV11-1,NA,CASSLRGEAGELFF
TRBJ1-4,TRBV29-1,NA,CSVGAVANEKLFF
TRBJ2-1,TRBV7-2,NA,CASSLGSSGGINEQFF
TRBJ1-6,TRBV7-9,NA,CASSPRDPSPLHF
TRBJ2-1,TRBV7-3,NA,CASSTPIRDSHTDEQFF
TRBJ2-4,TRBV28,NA,CASSSLGQGGNIQYF
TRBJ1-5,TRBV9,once,CASSPRQESNQPQHF
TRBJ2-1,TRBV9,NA,CASSVGPGQGYNGQFF
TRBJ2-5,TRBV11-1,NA,CASSDATTGSETQYF
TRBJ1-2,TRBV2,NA,CASSLTGSRYGYTF
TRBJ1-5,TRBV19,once,CASSGNRGSSRNQPQHF
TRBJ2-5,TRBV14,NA,CASSQDWGRGGQETQYF
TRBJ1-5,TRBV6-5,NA,CASSYPGGNQPQHF
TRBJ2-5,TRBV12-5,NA,CASATGRGETQYF
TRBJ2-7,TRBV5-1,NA,CASSTGAADDLQYF
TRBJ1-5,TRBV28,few,CASNPIRISNQPQHF
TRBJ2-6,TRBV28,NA,CASSSILTGRKGANVLTF
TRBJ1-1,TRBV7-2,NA,CASSSQAGVTEAFF
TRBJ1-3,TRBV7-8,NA,CASSFNTQGNTIYF
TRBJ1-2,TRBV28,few,CASRSPRVPGYTF